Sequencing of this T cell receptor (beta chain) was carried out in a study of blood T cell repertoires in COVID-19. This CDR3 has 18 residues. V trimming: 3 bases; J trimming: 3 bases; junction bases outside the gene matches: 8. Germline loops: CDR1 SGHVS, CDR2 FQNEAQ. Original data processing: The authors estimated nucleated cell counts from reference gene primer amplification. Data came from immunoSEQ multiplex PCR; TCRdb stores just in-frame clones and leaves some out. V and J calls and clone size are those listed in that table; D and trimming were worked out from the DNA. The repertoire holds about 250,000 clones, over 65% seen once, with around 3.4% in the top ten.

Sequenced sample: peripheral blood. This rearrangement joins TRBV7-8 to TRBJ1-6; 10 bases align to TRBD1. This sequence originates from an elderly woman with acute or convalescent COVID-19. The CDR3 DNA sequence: TGTGCCAGCAGCTTCTTATCGACAGGGGGCAGCTATAATTCACCCCTCCACTTT. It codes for CASSFLSTGGSYNSPLHF.